This TCR beta chain was retrieved from a study of T-cell memory formation after mild COVID-19 (dated by TCRdb to the early 2020s). Notes on the research overall: TCR sequence clusters from the two donors were largely donor specific. Two young, previously healthy adult volunteers made up the cohort, one male and one female. T-cell clones expanding and contracting after mild COVID-19 in a couple of donors were tracked by longitudinal TCRalpha and TCRbeta repertoire sequencing. The investigation overall reported the following: SARS-CoV-2 specificity was not confirmed for the second-wave clones peaking on day 37. The detection of some responding clones in pre-infection memory suggests that pre-existing cross-reactive memory T cells joined the SARS-CoV-2 response. Contracting CD4+ clones turned up mainly in the CM and EM memory subsets, whereas EMRA was where CD8+ clones were enriched. From day 15 to 85, contracting clones showed balanced CD4/CD8 phenotypes, whereas a second wave of clones that expanded from day 15 to 37 leaned towards CD4+. Only two mild cases were covered by the study, and larger cohorts that include severe cases with pre-infection samples were considered necessary.

Sequencing was performed on an Illumina NovaSeq 6000. Using 5'RACE with constant-segment primers, TCRalpha and TCRbeta cDNA libraries were constructed, with sample barcodes and unique molecular identifiers added in the process. Trizol reagent was used to extract RNA from every sample. Library amplification was performed in two PCR steps, and a second sample barcode and Illumina TruSeq adapters were introduced in the second step. Libraries were sequenced on an Illumina NovaSeq with 2 x 150 bp paired-end reads. In the original analysis: Reads were demultiplexed and collapsed into UMI-guided consensus sequences with migec v1.2.7. With mixcr v2.1.11, UMI consensuses were aligned to TRA and TRB V and J templates and assembled into clonotypes. Clonotypes were classified as expanded or contracted when called significant by both edgeR and NoisET, with noise models trained on biological replicates. For edgeR calls, a false discovery rate-adjusted p below 0.01 and a log2 fold-change threshold of 1 were applied. As an exploratory analysis of dynamics, PCA with hierarchical clustering was applied to max-normalized trajectories of the 1000 most abundant clonotypes. Each responding clone was given a CD4 or CD8 phenotype based on the CD4+ and CD8+ repertoires, which had been sequenced separately. TCRdb cleaned the public reads at Q25 with fastp, built clones with MiXCR and kept in-frame beta chains. Rows are unified per CDR3 protein, each entry keeping the most common DNA and genes. TCRdb's processing, not the authors' own work, is the source of the V and J calls. In all, the sample holds roughly 510,000 distinct CDR3 sequences, and around a sixth of those were seen once. About 8.1% of the sample is taken by the ten largest.

PBMCs were isolated by Ficoll-Paque density gradient centrifugation. The CDR3 starts with the cysteine, ends with the phenylalanine, and has 15 residues. The entry retains the CDR3 DNA only, 45 bases that are in frame from base 1. Trimming removed 2 bases from V and 0 bases from J, leaving 8 bases between the germline ends. Taken from the germline V gene, the CDR1 and CDR2 loops are SGDLS and YYNGEE. In its sample, this clonotype was seen a few times. The antigen this receptor binds is unknown. No base-level quality is on record; no much larger clone is a single base apart. The receptor chain draws on TRBV9 and TRBJ2-2; the D gene is perhaps TRBD2, on 5 matching bases. This receptor was identified in an adult woman who had mild COVID-19 (a few samples of this study predate the infection). The sample titles of this study are shuffled in the database, so cell type and time point are left out; the donor was told from shared clones. The source material was PBMCs or a T cell subset sorted from them (not recorded which). CDR3 region: CASSVSGTNTGELFF. The DNA sequence follows: TGTGCCAGCAGCGTGTCCGGGACGAACACCGGGGAGCTGTTTTTT.